What follows are 5 T cell receptor beta chains derived from one specimen sequenced in a study of CXCR3-negative and CXCR3-positive naive CD8 T cells. UMI-tagged TRB cDNA libraries were built via 5' RACE. TCRdb reworked the 5' RACE reads into one entry per CDR3 protein, no DNA. The listing records roughly 40,000 distinct CDR3 sequences. The sequenced material came from naive CXCR3- CD8+ T cells from blood. Specified subset: CD45RO-CCR7+CD27+CD95- naive CD8+ T cells lacking CXCR3 (TNR3-). The receptor source for this set is a human donor in good health. Some clones in this sample may be carry-over from other donors' samples.

The chain combines TRBV29-1 with TRBJ2-2; the TRBD1 assignment by TCRdb is unverifiable without DNA. The CDR3 loop spans 15 amino acids. Germline assignment: CDR1 SQVTM and CDR2 ANQGSEA. This CDR3 reads CSAGGTGEGSGELFF.

The gene calls are TRBV6-2 or TRBV6-3 and TRBJ2-7; without DNA, the TCRdb call of TRBD2 cannot be checked. Germline values: CDR1 MNHEY, CDR2 SVGEGT. The CDR3 runs to 13 residues. CDR3 amino acids: CASSWRGSYEQYF.

The chain has TRBV7-8 and TRBJ1-5. Looked up from germline, CDR1 is SGHVS and CDR2 is FQNEAQ. The CDR3 is made up of 12 amino acids. CDR3: CASSLGNQPQHF.

This rearrangement joins TRBV29-1 to TRBJ2-7. The germline V gene encodes CDR1 SQVTM and CDR2 ANQGSEA. The CDR3 is 13 residues long. The CDR3: CSAGTSERYEQYF.

The CDR3 protein is CASSRVPAEQYF. This chain uses TRBV23-1 with TRBJ2-7; TCRdb returns TRBD1, unconfirmable since there is no DNA. TRBV23-1 is an ORF, with its function uncertain. CDR3 size: 12 residues.